Sequencing of this T cell receptor (beta chain) was carried out in a study of T cell responses to AZD1222 COVID-19 vaccine. Study-wide findings and caveats: Donors skewed white British and female; clonal diversity was possibly underestimated.

CDR3 length equals 14 residues. Germline V CDR1 and CDR2: SEHNR, FQNEAQ (reference sequence). As for this clone: No antigen is known for it. At one of its ends the junction is not consistent with the germline gene, which may arise from a read error.

This table comes from immunoSEQ multiplex PCR, and its TCRdb copy is limited to in-frame clones, with some not included. The sample holds fewer than 200,000 clones, around 94% seen once. This receptor was taken from an adult in good health. The J gene is TRBJ2-7, the V gene TRBV7-9; a weak D match, TRBD2 (6 bases). The starting material was peripheral blood, obtained on day 0 of AZD1222 vaccination. CDR3 in DNA: TGTGCCATCAGCTTAGAACCGGGAGCCTACGAGCAGTACTTC. Amino acid sequence: CAISLEPGAYEQYF. The entire variable domain, with the rest obtained from reference TRBV7-9 and TRBJ2-7, is as follows: DTGVSQNPRHKITKRGQNVTFRCDPISEHNRLYWYRQTLGQGPEFLTYFQNEAQLEKSRLLSDRFSAERPKGSFSTLEIQRTEQGDSAMYLCAISLEPGAYEQYFGPGTRLTVT.